What follows describes a single T cell receptor (beta chain). Its target antigen remains unknown. No much larger clone is present one base from it, and per-base qualities are unavailable. TCRbeta CDR3 regions were amplified from genomic DNA using the immunoSEQ Assay, a bias-controlled multiplex PCR. The original methods were these. The number of nucleated cells in each sample was estimated from the amplification of reference gene primers within the assay. To quantify the absolute abundance of each unique TCRbeta CDR3 rearrangement, sequence reads were collapsed and filtered. For each sample, productive Simpson clonality was calculated by taking the square root of Simpson's diversity index across productive rearrangements. Held by TCRdb, this immuneACCESS table contains in-frame sequences only and omits some clones. Under half of the omission traces to an unresolved V gene where checked; the cause of the rest is unknown. V, J and clone size reflect that table, while D and trimming were determined from the DNA. The sample table holds 120,000 to 150,000 clones, of which approximately 80% were seen once. Clones ranked in the top ten supply approximately 9.2% of the sample.

Whole blood was collected in K2EDTA tubes by collaborating institutions according to the institutions' own protocols. For TCRbeta analysis, collaborator samples were shipped as frozen whole blood, as isolated PBMCs, or as DNA extracted from either sample type. Germline trimming amounts to 8 bases on V and 7 bases on J, with 4 as the count of junction bases outside the gene matches. The cysteine opens and the phenylalanine closes a CDR3 of 13 amino acids. The kept DNA is CDR3 alone, 39 bases in frame from the first base. The germline V gene (reference sequence) gives CDR1 as LNHDA and CDR2 as SQIVND. This specimen comes from a study of blood T cell repertoires in COVID-19 (dated by TCRdb to the early 2020s). About the investigation overall: Collaborator samples came from the United States, Italy and Spain and covered acute and convalescent phases of COVID-19. Nearly every sample came with metadata listing a de-identified subject ID, COVID-19 status, age in years and sex. Deeply sampled blood TCRbeta repertoires from subjects exposed to, actively infected with, or recovered from COVID-19 were included in the dataset. The material from the prospective study consisted of cDNA or gDNA derived from T cells, B-cell-depleted T cells, or PBMCs. Samples came from the ongoing ImmuneRACE study (first 160 participants) plus 1,254 subjects from 6 global collaborators. HLA class I and class II types, where available, came from metadata supplied by the sample provider rather than from assay-based typing. The repertoires were released in a freely available public database meant as a resource for research on the immune response to SARS-CoV-2. Broad study findings and their caveats: The quantity of clinical and demographic metadata differed by source and by participant and was supplied without curation.

This sequence was found in a human donor with acute or convalescent COVID-19. The donor label of this sample is uncertain. Sequenced input: peripheral blood. This receptor chain uses TRBV19 and TRBJ1-6, and 8 bases in between align with TRBD1. The encoded CDR3 is CASLDRGNSPLHF. The DNA reads as follows: TGTGCCAGTCTCGACAGGGGCAATTCACCCCTCCACTTT. Outside the CDR3, residues come from the reference TRBV19 and TRBJ1-6 proteins, so the full variable domain is: DGGITQSPKYLFRKEGQNVTLSCEQNLNHDAMYWYRQDPGQGLRLIYYSQIVNDFQKGDIAEGYSVSREKKESFPLTVTSAQKNPTAFYLCASLDRGNSPLHFGNGTRLTVT.